This T cell receptor (beta chain) was identified during a study of shared clonotypes between healthy human individuals. Study-level results: Roughly 4.6% of naive CD4 clonotypes were common to several donors.

Each subset's genomic DNA was shared equally among a number of immunoSEQ plates. Using 200 ng DNA, 30,000 to 35,000 T cell genomes, the sorted-subset replicate PCRs were run. Repertoires were generated with immunoSEQ multiplex PCR, while TCRdb's copy carries only in-frame clones and drops some. This repertoire shows about 600,000 clones, roughly 97% found once; its top ten account for 0.045% to 0.06%. This clone was seen just once. As yet, its antigen is unknown. The receptor was isolated from a woman in her thirties in good health. What was sequenced was naive CD4+ T cells sorted from blood. Subset here: CD45RA+ positively selected.

DNA for the CDR3: TGTGCCAGCAGCGGAAATAAATTAGCGGGGGTACTCGGGGAGACCCAGTACTTC. Encoded protein: CASSGNKLAGVLGETQYF. This rearrangement joins TRBV5-4 to TRBJ2-5; TRBD2 matches 9 bases. The V and J ends lost 4 bases and 5 bases, in that order; junction bases with no gene match: 18. CDR3 length: 18 amino acids. Looked up from germline, CDR1 is SGHNT and CDR2 is YYREEE (reference sequence).